These 15 T cell receptor beta chains originate from one sample sequenced in a study of blood T cell repertoires in COVID-19. Assay: immunoSEQ multiplex PCR; the TCRdb copy retains only in-frame clones and omits some. The top ten clones hold approximately 4.8% of a sample with about 250,000 clones, around 82% of them seen once. Sequencing was done on a sample of peripheral blood. The source is a man in his fifties with active or convalescent COVID-19.

The chain recombines TRBV7-7 with TRBJ2-3, with D possibly matching TRBD2 (6 bases). Germline values: CDR1 SSHAT, CDR2 FNYEAQ (reference sequence). Trimming cost V 5 bases and J 3 bases, with 9 bases left between them. This CDR3 spans 13 amino acids. CDR3 amino acids: CASSLGTTDTQYF. CDR3 coding DNA: TGTGCCAGCAGCCTTGGGACTACAGATACGCAGTATTTT.

This clone was counted between two and nine times. The same CDR3 can be traced to other DNA sequences in this sample. J is TRBJ2-7 and V is TRBV5-1; 7 bases are a match to TRBD2. Germline CDR1 is SGHRS and CDR2 is YFSETQ. The CDR3 extends over 13 amino acids. Trimming removed 2 bases from V and 3 bases from J; junction bases left unmatched: 2. Written as DNA, the CDR3 is TGCGCCAGCAGCTTTGGCGGGAGCTACGAGCAGTACTTC. It yields the protein CASSFGGSYEQYF.

This rearrangement joins TRBV6-1 to TRBJ1-3, with 7 bases fitting TRBD1. CDR3 length equals 15 residues. Per the germline V gene, CDR1 is MNHNS and CDR2 is SASEGT. J was trimmed by 4 bases and V by 1 base; bases with no gene match: 4. As DNA, the CDR3 is TGTGCCAGCAGTGAAGTTCAAGGGGGCGGAAACACCATATATTTT. Its translation: CASSEVQGGGNTIYF.

This sequence joins TRBV3-1 (or the pseudogene TRBV3-2) and TRBJ2-5, with TRBD2 matching 16 bases. The trim removed 4 bases at V and 4 bases at J, leaving 12 bases unmatched. Germline V gene lookup returns CDR1 LGHDT and CDR2 YNNKEL (reference sequence). This CDR3 has 19 residues. CDR3 protein: CASSPRGTSGGALGETQYF. CDR3 DNA sequence: TGTGCCAGCAGCCCAAGAGGGACTAGCGGGGGGGCGTTAGGAGAGACCCAGTACTTC.

The table lists this clone with a few counts. This sample also contains other DNA sequences that code for the same CDR3. The chain combines TRBV28 with TRBJ2-6; D might be TRBD2 (7 bases). V was trimmed by 3 bases and J by 2 bases, leaving 17 bases between them. The CDR3 sequence is 18 residues long. CDR1 and CDR2 (germline): MDHEN, SYDVKM. The CDR3 sequence: CASSLGGGAEAGANVLTF. Here the CDR3 DNA reads TGTGCCAGCAGTTTGGGTGGGGGGGCCGAGGCTGGGGCCAACGTCCTGACTTTC.

This chain uses TRBV7-9 with TRBJ1-1, with D unclear. Germline lookup yields CDR1 SEHNR and CDR2 FQNEAQ (reference sequence). This CDR3 comprises 16 residues. Trimming removed 1 base at V and 5 bases at J, with 17 bases between. CDR3 region: CASSLERPPRSTEAFF. DNA of the CDR3: TGTGCCAGCAGCTTAGAGAGACCTCCAAGGAGTACTGAAGCTTTCTTT. Supplemented by reference TRBV7-9 and TRBJ1-1, the full variable domain reads DTGVSQNPRHKITKRGQNVTFRCDPISEHNRLYWYRQTLGQGPEFLTYFQNEAQLEKSRLLSDRFSAERPKGSFSTLEIQRTEQGDSAMYLCASSLERPPRSTEAFFGQGTRLTVV.

The chain employs TRBV15 and TRBJ1-5; D is perhaps TRBD1 (6 bases). The CDR3 consists of 16 residues. Germline V gene data show CDR1 as LNHNV and CDR2 as YYDKDF (reference sequence). Trimming removed 5 bases from V and 9 bases from J, with 23 bases in between. Here the CDR3 reads CATSHDRTPRQGPQHF. Written as DNA, the CDR3 is TGTGCCACCAGCCACGACAGGACTCCACGTCAAGGGCCCCAGCATTTT.

This chain uses TRBV7-4 with TRBJ1-6; possibly TRBD1 for D (6 bases). Trimming removed 5 bases from V and 0 bases from J, with 23 bases in between. There are 20 residues in the CDR3. Germline V gene sequence: CDR1 SGHVT, CDR2 SQSDAQ. CDR3 nucleotides: TGTGCCAGCAGCCACATCCCAGGGGCTTCTACGAGCTCCTATAATTCACCCCTCCACTTT. Its protein product is CASSHIPGASTSSYNSPLHF.

V usage is TRBV27 and J usage is TRBJ1-4; tentative D call: TRBD1 (6 bases). In germline, CDR1 is MNHEY, CDR2 SMNVEV (reference sequence). V was shortened by 5 bases and J by 3 bases, with 16 bases between the two germline ends. The CDR3 covers 16 residues. The CDR3 reads CASSPGTTGANEKLFF. CDR3 nucleotide sequence: TGTGCCAGCAGTCCCGGAACGACAGGCGCTAATGAAAAACTGTTTTTT.

The V and J genes are TRBV7-9 and TRBJ1-3; D perhaps matches TRBD1 (6 bases). Trimming stripped 5 bases from V and 0 bases from J, with 11 bases between. CDR3 length: 15 amino acids. Per germline, CDR1 SEHNR and CDR2 FQNEAQ (reference sequence). The CDR3 here is CASSIGQTSGNTIYF. DNA of the CDR3: TGTGCCAGCAGCATAGGACAGACCTCTGGAAACACCATATATTTT.

V gene TRBV19 combines with J gene TRBJ2-2, with 8 positions matching TRBD1. The CDR3 is 17 residues long. V lost 3 bases, J lost 2 bases, and 8 bases stayed unmatched. From germline, CDR1 is LNHDA and CDR2 SQIVND (reference sequence). CDR3 coding DNA: TGTGCCAGTAGTATGGGGGCAGGGGGCATCAACACCGGGGAGCTGTTTTTT. Encoded protein: CASSMGAGGINTGELFF. Using reference TRBV19 and TRBJ2-2 for the parts outside the CDR3, the full variable domain is DGGITQSPKYLFRKEGQNVTLSCEQNLNHDAMYWYRQDPGQGLRLIYYSQIVNDFQKGDIAEGYSVSREKKESFPLTVTSAQKNPTAFYLCASSMGAGGINTGELFFGEGSRLTVL.

As for this clone: At one boundary the junction diverges from the germline segment, which might be a read error. The chain combines TRBV7-9 with TRBJ2-7; TRBD2 is a possible D gene (5 bases). In germline, CDR1 is SEHNR, CDR2 FQNEAQ (reference sequence). The CDR3 runs to 12 residues. This CDR3 reads CASSLASDEQYF. The CDR3, as DNA: TGTGCCAGCAGCCTAGCCTCGGACGAGCAGTACTTC.

The CDR3 sequence: CASSRAGAYNEQFF. The DNA for the CDR3 is TGTGCCAGCAGTCGGGCAGGGGCCTACAATGAGCAGTTCTTC. The rearrangement uses TRBV6-5 and TRBJ2-1, with D possibly matching TRBD1 (6 bases). Between the trimmed V and J ends, which lost 5 bases and 2 bases, there was a span of 10 bases. CDR3 size: 14 residues. Germline V lookup: CDR1 MNHEY, CDR2 SVGAGI.

The rearrangement links TRBV30 to TRBJ1-1, with TRBD1 as a possible D gene (5 bases). The V and J ends lost 4 bases and 2 bases respectively, with 8 bases between them. The CDR3 contains 12 residues. CDR1 and CDR2 from the germline V gene are GTSNPN and SVGIG (reference sequence). The CDR3 sequence: CAWTGYNTEAFF. CDR3 coding DNA: TGTGCCTGGACAGGGTACAACACTGAAGCTTTCTTT.

The CDR3 DNA is TGTGCCAGCAGTGACCCGGACAGGGGAACCTACGAGCAGTACTTC. Translation gives CASSDPDRGTYEQYF. The V call is TRBV6-6, the J call TRBJ2-7; 9 bases are shared with TRBD1. CDR1 and CDR2 (germline): MNHNY, SVGAGI (reference sequence). This CDR3 has 15 residues. The J segment lost 2 bases and the V segment lost 5 bases, leaving 7 bases of the junction unmatched.